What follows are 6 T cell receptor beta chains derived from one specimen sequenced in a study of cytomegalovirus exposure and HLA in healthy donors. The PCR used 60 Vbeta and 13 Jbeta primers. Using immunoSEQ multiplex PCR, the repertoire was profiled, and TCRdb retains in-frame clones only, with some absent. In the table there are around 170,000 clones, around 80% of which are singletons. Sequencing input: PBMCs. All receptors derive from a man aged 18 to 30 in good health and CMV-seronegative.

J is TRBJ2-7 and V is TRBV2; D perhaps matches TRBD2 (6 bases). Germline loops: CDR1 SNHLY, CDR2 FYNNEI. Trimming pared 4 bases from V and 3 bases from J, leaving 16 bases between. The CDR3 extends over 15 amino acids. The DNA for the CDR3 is TGTGCCAGCAGTGGAATTGGTAGCGGCTACTACGAGCAGTACTTC. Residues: CASSGIGSGYYEQYF.

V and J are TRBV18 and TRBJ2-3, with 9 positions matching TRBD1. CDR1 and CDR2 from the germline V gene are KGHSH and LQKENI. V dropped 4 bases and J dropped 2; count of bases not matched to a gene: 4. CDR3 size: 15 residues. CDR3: CASSLQGAVTDTQYF. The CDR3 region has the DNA TGTGCCAGCTCACTACAGGGGGCAGTCACAGATACGCAGTATTTT.

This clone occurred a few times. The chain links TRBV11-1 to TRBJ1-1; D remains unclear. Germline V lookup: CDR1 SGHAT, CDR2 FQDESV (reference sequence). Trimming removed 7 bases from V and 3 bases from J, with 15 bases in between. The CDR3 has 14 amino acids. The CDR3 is CASTISTLDTEAFF. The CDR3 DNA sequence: TGTGCCAGCACCATCTCCACCTTAGACACTGAAGCTTTCTTT.

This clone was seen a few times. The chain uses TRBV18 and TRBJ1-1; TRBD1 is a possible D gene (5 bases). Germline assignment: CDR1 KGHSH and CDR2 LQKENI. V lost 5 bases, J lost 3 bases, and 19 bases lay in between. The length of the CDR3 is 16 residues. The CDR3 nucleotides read TGTGCCAGCTCATTAGGGATTGGGGCTGTTGACACTGAAGCTTTCTTT. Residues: CASSLGIGAVDTEAFF.

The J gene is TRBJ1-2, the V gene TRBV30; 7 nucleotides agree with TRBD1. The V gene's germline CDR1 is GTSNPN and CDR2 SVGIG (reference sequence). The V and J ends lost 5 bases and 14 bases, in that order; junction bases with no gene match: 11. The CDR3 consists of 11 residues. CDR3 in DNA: TGTGCCTGGGGTCCGAACACAGGGGTAACCTTC. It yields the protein CAWGPNTGVTF. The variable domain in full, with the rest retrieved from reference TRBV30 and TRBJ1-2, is SQTIHQWPATLVQPVGSPLSLECTVEGTSNPNLYWYRQAAGRGLQLLFYSVGIGQISSEVPQNLSASRPQDRQFILSSKKLLLSDSGFYLCAWGPNTGVTFGSGTRLTVV.

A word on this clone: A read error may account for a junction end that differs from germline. CDR3 bases: TGTTCCAGCAGCTTAGGGCAGGGTCGGCAGCCCCAGCATTTT. It encodes CSSSLGQGRQPQHF. V is TRBV7-9 and J is TRBJ1-5, with a tentative D call TRBD1 (5 bases). The CDR3 consists of 14 residues. CDR1 SEHNR and CDR2 FQNEAQ come from the germline V gene (reference sequence).